The T cell receptor beta chain under discussion was sequenced for a study of monozygotic twins with cystic fibrosis. Turning to the study itself: Library input was 2.5 to 3.5 micrograms of fragmented DNA, with approximately 16 PCR cycles. Study-level points and caveats: Low clonality (median roughly 0.0099) suggested a mostly naive repertoire. J usage was most co-twin-similar in 8 of 16 pairs, V in 13.

This CDR3 is 13 amino acids long. V shed 7 bases and J 9 bases; nucleotides not matched to a gene: 8. The germline CDR1 and CDR2 sequences are SEHNR and FQNEAQ (reference sequence). This table comes from immunoSEQ multiplex PCR, and its TCRdb copy is limited to in-frame clones, with some not included. Seen here are 30,000 to 45,000 clones, nearly 85% observed once, and the top ten hold roughly 1.7%. A word on this clone: No antigen is known for it.

The sequence was collected from a girl aged 2 to 10 with cystic fibrosis. Sequenced sample: blood. The chain couples TRBV7-9 to TRBJ1-5; the match to TRBD1 covers 8 bases. This CDR3 reads CASTLDREVPQHF. CDR3 bases: TGTGCCAGCACCCTGGACAGGGAGGTGCCCCAGCATTTT.